Presented here are 12 T cell receptor beta chains from one specimen sequenced in a study of shared T cell receptors in the human thymus. TCRdb's copy holds only in-frame clones and misses some; the assay was immunoSEQ multiplex PCR. The data show about 660,000 clones, approximately 87% seen once. The same data also contributed to another study, on human thymus T cells.

Sequencing was done on a sample of thymocytes. The source is a boy younger than two with a congenital heart defect.

The rearrangement links TRBV11-2 to TRBJ2-7; 10 bases map to TRBD2. V lost 5 bases, J lost 2 bases, and 12 bases stayed unmatched. The CDR3 length is 17 residues. Germline lookup yields CDR1 SGHAT and CDR2 FQNNGV. The CDR3 region is CASSPQGASGSPYEQYF. CDR3 coding DNA: TGTGCCAGCAGCCCGCAGGGGGCTAGCGGGAGCCCCTACGAGCAGTACTTC. Full variable domain (missing parts from reference TRBV11-2 and TRBJ2-7): EAGVAQSPRYKIIEKRQSVAFWCNPISGHATLYWYQQILGQGPKLLIQFQNNGVVDDSQLPKDRFSAERLKGVDSTLKIQPAKLEDSAVYLCASSPQGASGSPYEQYFGPGTRLTVT.

This chain uses TRBV11-2 with TRBJ2-1; 11 bases are shared with TRBD2. Germline CDR1 SGHAT, CDR2 FQNNGV. V was clipped by 5 bases and J by 8 bases; unmatched bases: 11. The CDR3 totals 16 residues. In nucleotides, the CDR3 is TGTGCCAGCAGCCCAACTACTAGCGGGAGAAAGGATGAGCAGTTCTTC. It translates to CASSPTTSGRKDEQFF.

The genes are TRBV12-1 and TRBJ2-3; TRBD2 was called by the table and not checked on the DNA. TRBV12-1 is deemed a pseudogene. The CDR3 is 15 residues long. Written as DNA, the CDR3 is TGTGCCAGCAGCTTCCGCGAGTTCGTCACAGATACGCAGTATTTT. Encoded protein: CASSFREFVTDTQYF.

This clone was detected once. The V call is TRBV4-3, the J call TRBJ1-3; D is undetermined. Trimming took off 0 bases at V and 0 bases at J, with 12 bases between the two ends. The germline V gene has CDR1 LGHNA and CDR2 YSLEER. The CDR3 sequence is 17 residues long. CDR3 DNA: TGCGCCAGCAGCCAAGAGGCTCACGCCCGCTCTGGAAACACCATATATTTT. Its protein product is CASSQEAHARSGNTIYF.

The gene calls are TRBV29-1 and TRBJ2-2; D uncertain. Trimming took off 6 bases at V and 8 bases at J, with 13 bases between the two ends. This CDR3 spans 12 amino acids. CDR1 is SQVTM and CDR2 is ANQGSEA in the germline V gene. The CDR3 DNA reads TGCAGCGTCCCCGGAGTTGGGGGGGAGCTGTTTTTT. Its protein is CSVPGVGGELFF.

The chain carries TRBV4-1 and TRBJ2-4, with D possibly being TRBD1 (5 bases). Looked up from germline, CDR1 is MGHRA and CDR2 is YSYEKL. The CDR3 length is 17 residues. The germline V and J ends were trimmed by 2 bases and 2 bases, with 16 bases remaining between them. The CDR3 loop is CASSQLFFLGPKNIQYF. CDR3 in DNA: TGCGCCAGCAGCCAACTATTTTTTTTGGGGCCCAAAAACATTCAGTACTTC.

The gene calls are TRBV5-6 and TRBJ2-7; tentative D call: TRBD2 (6 bases). Trimming pared 6 bases from V and 5 bases from J, leaving 21 bases between. Germline V gives CDR1 SGHDT, CDR2 YYEEEE. CDR3 length: 15 residues. Here the CDR3 DNA reads TGTGCCAGCACCACCGGGGTGGGAGGTGGAAACGAGCAGTACTTC. Protein product: CASTTGVGGGNEQYF.

The rearrangement uses TRBV25-1 and TRBJ2-3; 11 bases line up with TRBD1. V shed 4 bases, J shed 5 bases, and the junction held 8 bases outside the gene matches. Germline values: CDR1 MGHDK, CDR2 SYGVNS. The CDR3 covers 16 residues. CDR3 region: CASSVPGQGEKDTQYF. DNA for the CDR3: TGTGCCAGCAGTGTCCCGGGACAGGGGGAAAAAGATACGCAGTATTTT.

The rearrangement joins TRBV5-8 to TRBJ1-5; 10 bases fit TRBD1. Germline-derived CDR1 and CDR2 are SGHTS and YDEGEE. The V gene end was trimmed by 1 base and the J gene end by 0 bases; junction bases not matched to a gene: 4. The CDR3 extends over 17 amino acids. In nucleotides, the CDR3 is TGTGCCAGCAGCTTGTGGACAGGGGGATATAGCAATCAGCCCCAGCATTTT. As protein: CASSLWTGGYSNQPQHF.

The chain is built from TRBV19 and TRBJ2-7; 7 bases align to TRBD2. J lost 6 bases, V lost 4 bases, and 6 bases had no gene match. The CDR3 covers 13 residues. The V gene's germline CDR1 is LNHDA and CDR2 SQIVND (reference sequence). CDR3: CASSTTPGGEQYF. CDR3 coding DNA: TGTGCCAGTAGTACCACTCCGGGAGGCGAGCAGTACTTC.

V is TRBV4-3 and J is TRBJ2-1, with TRBD2 as a possible D gene (6 bases). The length of the CDR3 is 14 residues. The germline gives CDR1 LGHNA, CDR2 YSLEER. Trimming shortened V by 0 bases and J by 8 bases, and 11 bases separated the two germline ends. DNA for the CDR3: TGCGCCAGCAGCCAAGAGGTTACTAGCTATGAGCAGTTCTTC. Translating gives CASSQEVTSYEQFF.

This clone has a handful of counts. The V and J genes are TRBV5-4 and TRBJ2-4; TRBD2 agrees at 11 bases. The CDR3 runs to 15 residues. Trimming took 4 bases from V and 4 from J; bases not matched to a gene: 4. Germline V gene sequence: CDR1 SGHNT, CDR2 YYREEE (reference sequence). The CDR3 coding sequence is TGTGCCAGCAGCACGGGACTAGCGGAAAAAAACATTCAGTACTTC. This codes for CASSTGLAEKNIQYF.